This is a list of T cell receptor beta chains from one sample in a study of identical twins. TCRdb re-called the 5' RACE reads with MiXCR, one entry per CDR3 protein. The sample holds about 160,000 distinct CDR3 sequences, roughly 3.5% seen once. Sequenced input: memory T cells sorted from blood. The receptors shown here come from a man between 18 and 29 years old in good health. The CDR3 runs from the conserved cysteine through the conserved F or W. The D gene is left open where the match is weak. Where a row states a size, it is once, few, many or the class of an expanded clone; other rows omit it.

V gene	D gene	J gene	clone size	CDR3 DNA	CDR3 protein
TRBV9	NA	TRBJ2-1	many	TGTGCCAGCAGCGTAGGAAGTAGCGAATCCTACAATGAGCAGTTCTTC	CASSVGSSESYNEQFF
TRBV7-6	TRBD2	TRBJ2-7	many	TGTGCCAGCAGCGCACCCCTTGGCGGGAGCCACGAGCAGTACTTC	CASSAPLGGSHEQYF
TRBV29-1	NA	TRBJ1-2	many	TGCAGCATGATCCAGGAGAACTATGGCTACACCTTC	CSMIQENYGYTF
TRBV5-1	NA	TRBJ2-7	many	TGCGCCAGCAGCTTTCCCTCTGACGAGCAGTACTTC	CASSFPSDEQYF
TRBV7-7	NA	TRBJ2-3	many	TGTGCCAGCAGCACGGGACCGCACACAGATACGCAGTATTTT	CASSTGPHTDTQYF
TRBV10-3	NA	TRBJ2-2	many	TGTGCCATCAGTGGATTGGGGTTGACCGGGGAGCTGTTTTTT	CAISGLGLTGELFF
TRBV27	TRBD1	TRBJ1-1	many	TGTGCCAGCAGTCTCACAGGGGAAACTGAAGCTTTCTTT	CASSLTGETEAFF
TRBV19	NA	TRBJ2-7	many	TGTGCCAGTGGCCCCCGGGACGTTGCCTACGAGCAGTACTTC	CASGPRDVAYEQYF
TRBV18	TRBD2	TRBJ2-1	many	TGTGCCAGCTCACTCGAGACTAGCGGGATTTACAATGAGCAGTTCTTC	CASSLETSGIYNEQFF
TRBV12-3/TRBV12-4	TRBD1	TRBJ1-5	many	TGTGCCAGCAGCCAGGGGGGGCTTAATCGCAATCAGCCCCAGCATTTT	CASSQGGLNRNQPQHF
TRBV7-6	TRBD1	TRBJ1-2	many	TGTGCCAGCAGCACGGGGACAGGCGGGAGCTATGGCTACACCTTC	CASSTGTGGSYGYTF
TRBV4-1	NA	TRBJ1-2	many	TGCGCCAGCAGCCAGGACGGCCTTGTTTATGGCTACACCTTC	CASSQDGLVYGYTF
TRBV3-1	TRBD2	TRBJ2-1	many	TGTGCCAGCAGCCAGTTTGGGACTAGCGGGAGAGGTGAGCAGTTCTTC	CASSQFGTSGRGEQFF
TRBV11-3	TRBD1	TRBJ1-4	many	TGTGCCAGCAGCTTCCGGGACAGGGGGCAAGAAAAACTGTTTTTT	CASSFRDRGQEKLFF
TRBV7-9	TRBD2	TRBJ2-5	many	TGTGCCAGCAGTTTAGCGGGAGGCCGACAAGAGACCCAGTACTTC	CASSLAGGRQETQYF
TRBV5-1	TRBD2	TRBJ2-3	many	TGCGCCAGCAGAGGTAGCGGGAGTACAGATACGCAGTATTTT	CASRGSGSTDTQYF
TRBV3-1	NA	TRBJ2-3	many	TGTGCCAGCAGCCAACGGGAAAGCACAGATACGCAGTATTTT	CASSQRESTDTQYF
TRBV29-1	TRBD1	TRBJ1-1	many	TGCAGCGTTGAAGATAGACAGGGGGCCGGGGAAGCTTTCTTT	CSVEDRQGAGEAFF
TRBV19	TRBD2	TRBJ2-7	many	TGTGCCAGTAGTGCGGGACTAGCGGGAGGGTCCTACGAGCAGTACTTC	CASSAGLAGGSYEQYF
TRBV30	TRBD1	TRBJ1-2	NA	TGTGCCTGGAATACCAGGGGGTCGAACTATGGCTACACCTTC	CAWNTRGSNYGYTF
TRBV6-5	TRBD2	TRBJ2-2	many	TGTGCCAGCAGTTACGGACTAGCGTCCGGGGAGCTGTTTTTT	CASSYGLASGELFF
TRBV11-2	NA	TRBJ1-6	many	TGTGCCAGCAGCTTACAAGTGAATTCACCCCTCCACTTT	CASSLQVNSPLHF
TRBV6-2/TRBV6-3	NA	TRBJ2-1	many	TGTGCCAGCAGTCAACCCTCTATATTCACATTCCATGAGCAGTTCTTC	CASSQPSIFTFHEQFF
TRBV5-4	NA	TRBJ2-6	few	TGTGCCAGCAGCTTGGACAGCGCGCTGGGGGCCAACGTCCTGACTTTC	CASSLDSALGANVLTF
TRBV18	TRBD2	TRBJ2-2	many	TGTGCCAGCTCACCACGGGGAGCGGGGCTGAACACCGGGGAGCTGTTTTTT	CASSPRGAGLNTGELFF